These 20 T cell receptor beta chains originate from one sample sequenced in a study of shared clonotypes between healthy human individuals. Assay used: immunoSEQ multiplex PCR; TCRdb lists only in-frame clones, some missing. Of some 2,000,000 clones listed, approximately 95% are singletons. Naive CD8 cells were CD45RO-negative, positively selected for CCR7, excluding terminally differentiated effector memory CD45RA+ cells. The sequencing sample was made of naive CD8+ T cells sorted from blood. The receptors were gathered from a young man in good health.

Worth noting for this clone: This sample includes further DNA sequences coding for the same CDR3. V usage is TRBV6-6 and J usage is TRBJ1-2; the D is unclear. Germline loops: CDR1 MNHNY, CDR2 SVGAGI (reference sequence). Trimming left V 2 bases short and J 7 bases short, with 8 bases between. This CDR3 has 12 residues. CDR3 sequence: CASSYGEGGYTF. CDR3 in DNA: TGTGCCAGCAGTTACGGGGAGGGTGGCTACACCTTC.

Here the CDR3 DNA reads TGTGCCAGCAGCCAGATGCGGGACAGGGGTCGGGATGAGCAGTTCTTC. As protein: CASSQMRDRGRDEQFF. This sequence joins TRBV7-9 and TRBJ2-1; 10 positions agree with TRBD1. The V and J ends lost 5 bases and 8 bases, in that order; junction bases with no gene match: 12. Germline CDR1 SEHNR, CDR2 FQNEAQ (reference sequence). The CDR3 is 16 amino acids.

The gene calls are TRBV7-8 and TRBJ1-4; tentatively, D is TRBD1 (6 bases). The V end was cut by 2 bases, the J end by 8 bases, with 9 bases between. CDR3 length: 13 residues. Germline CDR1 SGHVS, CDR2 FQNEAQ. In DNA form, the CDR3 reads TGTGCCAGCAGCTTACCCGGGACAGAAAAACTGTTTTTT. Translation: CASSLPGTEKLFF.

Details on this clone: The sample carries other DNA sequences with the same CDR3. The rearrangement uses TRBV1 and TRBJ2-5; TRBD1 was called by the table and not checked on the DNA. TRBV1 is described as a pseudogene. This CDR3 region has 17 residues. CDR3 protein: CTSSQDREGEPGETQYF. CDR3 DNA: TGCACCAGCAGCCAAGATCGTGAGGGGGAGCCTGGGGAGACCCAGTACTTC.

This clone is a singleton in its sample. The chain uses TRBV9 and TRBJ2-7, with D uncertain. Deletions cut 6 bases from V and 4 bases from J, with 17 bases between. Germline V CDR1 and CDR2: SGDLS, YYNGEE. The CDR3 has 14 residues. CDR3 DNA: TGTGCCAGCATCTTTTCCCGGGTCCTATACGAGCAGTACTTC. Its protein is CASIFSRVLYEQYF. Filled out from reference TRBV9 and TRBJ2-7, the complete variable domain reads DSGVTQTPKHLITATGQRVTLRCSPRSGDLSVYWYQQSLDQGLQFLIQYYNGEERAKGNILERFSAQQFPDLHSELNLSSLELGDSALYFCASIFSRVLYEQYFGPGTRLTVT.

The genes are TRBV7-2 and TRBJ2-3; D is unclear. The CDR3 sequence is 16 residues long. V gave up 1 base and J gave up 0 bases, with 11 bases separating them. Germline CDR1 is SGHTA and CDR2 is FQGNSA. The CDR3 loop is CASSLESGPSTDTQYF. CDR3 nucleotides: TGTGCCAGCAGCTTAGAGTCGGGCCCCAGCACAGATACGCAGTATTTT.

The DNA of the CDR3 is TGTGCCAGCAGCTTACCATCCGGGGAGCTGTTTTTT. Protein sequence: CASSLPSGELFF. The chain carries TRBV7-9 and TRBJ2-2; D ambiguous. The CDR3 has 12 amino acids. Germline loops: CDR1 SEHNR, CDR2 FQNEAQ (reference sequence). V was pared by 2 bases and J by 6 bases, with 4 bases between.

This rearrangement joins TRBV6-5 to TRBJ1-1; TRBD1 might be the D (6 bases). Between the trimmed V and J ends, which lost 6 bases and 1 base, there was a span of 15 bases. The CDR3 extends over 15 amino acids. Looked up from germline, CDR1 is MNHEY and CDR2 is SVGAGI. The CDR3 sequence: CASSLVTGTNTEAFF. The DNA of the CDR3 is TGTGCCAGCAGCCTCGTGACAGGCACGAACACTGAAGCTTTCTTT.

The chain combines TRBV10-2 with TRBJ2-1, with 9 nucleotides matching TRBD2. V shed 7 bases, J shed 8 bases, and the junction held 9 bases outside the gene matches. Germline lookup yields CDR1 WSHSY and CDR2 SAAADI. The CDR3 has 14 amino acids. CDR3 coding DNA: TGCGCCAGCAAGCTAGCGGGGTTAGTCGATGAGCAGTTCTTC. It translates to CASKLAGLVDEQFF.

The rearrangement joins TRBV13 to TRBJ2-7, with TRBD1 identical over 7 bases. The CDR3 runs to 13 residues. Trimming took 4 bases from V and 5 from J; bases not matched to a gene: 5. Per germline, CDR1 PRHDT and CDR2 FYEKMQ (reference sequence). The CDR3 region is CASSSQGWDEQYF. As DNA, the CDR3 is TGTGCCAGCAGCTCACAGGGGTGGGACGAGCAGTACTTC.

The J gene is TRBJ2-1, the V gene TRBV7-2, with TRBD1 as a possible D gene (5 bases). The CDR3 loop spans 15 amino acids. Germline CDR1 and CDR2: SGHTA and FQGNSA. V was trimmed by 5 bases and J by 5 bases, leaving 16 bases between them. The CDR3 DNA reads as TGTGCCAGCAGCCCTGGGCAGGGAAGTCACAATGAGCAGTTCTTC. This sequence encodes CASSPGQGSHNEQFF.

V usage is TRBV7-9 and J usage is TRBJ2-6, with 8 bases identical to TRBD1. CDR1 is SEHNR and CDR2 is FQNEAQ in the germline V gene (reference sequence). The V and J ends lost 4 bases and 2 bases, in that order; junction bases with no gene match: 1. This CDR3 has 15 amino acids. CDR3 protein: CASSSQGAGANVLTF. CDR3 coding DNA: TGTGCCAGCAGCTCACAGGGGGCTGGGGCCAACGTCCTGACTTTC.

With regard to this clone: This sample includes further DNA sequences coding for the same CDR3. V usage is TRBV11-2 and J usage is TRBJ2-1, with D unclear. V lost 3 bases and J 7 bases, leaving 4 bases between the germline ends. The CDR3 extends over 11 amino acids. Germline V gives CDR1 SGHAT, CDR2 FQNNGV. Here the CDR3 reads CASSFYNEQFF. The CDR3 DNA reads TGTGCCAGCAGCTTTTATAATGAGCAGTTCTTC.

As concerns this clone: This specimen includes other DNA sequences encoding the same CDR3. The V and J genes are TRBV11-2 and TRBJ2-7; D is unresolved. Between the trimmed V and J ends, which lost 4 bases and 5 bases, there was a span of 6 bases. This CDR3 has 11 residues. Germline CDR1 SGHAT, CDR2 FQNNGV. The CDR3 DNA follows: TGTGCCAGCAGCTCGGGTAACGAGCAGTACTTC. Encoded protein: CASSSGNEQYF.

This chain uses TRBV9 with TRBJ2-1, with D possibly being TRBD2 (6 bases). Germline CDR1 is SGDLS and CDR2 is YYNGEE. The CDR3 contains 15 residues. Trimming took 3 bases from V and 0 from J, leaving 10 bases between them. CDR3 sequence (DNA): TGTGCCAGCAGCGATGCGGGGCTCTCCTACAATGAGCAGTTCTTC. It codes for CASSDAGLSYNEQFF.

The chain recombines TRBV4-1 with TRBJ2-5; maybe TRBD1 (6 bases). V gave up 5 bases and J gave up 5 bases, with 15 bases separating them. The length of the CDR3 is 14 residues. Germline V gene data show CDR1 as MGHRA and CDR2 as YSYEKL. DNA for the CDR3: TGCGCCAGCAGCTTAAGGGACCAGGGGGAGACCCAGTACTTC. This codes for CASSLRDQGETQYF.

V is TRBV7-9 and J is TRBJ2-5; D is uncertain. Deletions cut 5 bases from V and 9 bases from J, with 13 bases between. From germline, CDR1 is SEHNR and CDR2 FQNEAQ (reference sequence). The CDR3 is made up of 12 amino acids. In nucleotides, the CDR3 is TGTGCCAGCAGCGAAGTGGAGAGTGCCCAGTACTTC. Its translation: CASSEVESAQYF.

This chain joins TRBV2 and TRBJ2-5; no definite D call. Trimming took off 1 base at V and 4 bases at J, with 7 bases between the two ends. Looked up from germline, CDR1 is SNHLY and CDR2 is FYNNEI. This CDR3 contains 13 residues. The CDR3 bases are TGTGCCAGCAGTGAAGGGACCGGAGAGACCCAGTACTTC. It codes for CASSEGTGETQYF. Complete variable domain (other parts from reference TRBV2 and TRBJ2-5): EPEVTQTPSHQVTQMGQEVILRCVPISNHLYFYWYRQILGQKVEFLVSFYNNEISEKSEIFDDQFSVERPDGSNFTLKIRSTKLEDSAMYFCASSEGTGETQYFGPGTRLLVL.

The V call is TRBV7-8, the J call TRBJ2-3, with a weak D call TRBD1 (5 bases). The CDR3 is 15 amino acids. V was shortened by 1 base and J by 2 bases, with 10 bases between the two germline ends. Germline CDR1 reads SGHVS; CDR2 reads FQNEAQ. CDR3 coding DNA: TGTGCCAGCAGCTTAGAATCGACAGTCACAGATACGCAGTATTTT. Amino acid sequence: CASSLESTVTDTQYF.

This rearrangement joins TRBV6-6 to TRBJ2-1, with TRBD2 as a possible D gene (6 bases). CDR1 and CDR2 (germline): MNHNY, SVGAGI (reference sequence). With 2 bases removed from V and 5 bases from J, the gap between germline ends came to 16 bases. The CDR3 loop spans 16 amino acids. The CDR3 here is CASSYLSLAGHNEQFF. The DNA of the CDR3 is TGTGCCAGCAGTTACCTATCGCTCGCGGGGCACAATGAGCAGTTCTTC.